Given below is one TCR beta chain in context. In the authors' methods: Amplification from reference gene primers served as the basis for estimated nucleated cell counts. Clones were read by immunoSEQ multiplex PCR, and TCRdb kept only the in-frame ones, dropping some. V and J calls and clone size come straight from that table; D and trimming were deduced from the DNA. The data contain about 210,000 clones, around four fifths of them seen just once; the ten biggest clones take up roughly 8.8%. V lost 3 bases to trimming and J lost 7 bases, with 10 bases between them. The V gene's germline CDR1 is LGHDT and CDR2 YNNKEL (reference sequence). The CDR3 runs to 14 residues. The sample originates from a study of blood T cell repertoires in COVID-19. The overall study: COVID-19 samples from acute and convalescent phases originated in the United States, Italy and Spain. In each case, the material was cDNA or gDNA derived from T cells, B-cell-depleted T cells, or PBMCs.

The source is a woman in her forties or fifties with acute or convalescent COVID-19. The V and J genes are TRBV3-1 (or the pseudogene TRBV3-2) and TRBJ1-6; tentative D call: TRBD1 (6 bases). The sequencing input was peripheral blood. The CDR3 DNA follows: TGTGCCAGCAGCCAGGGCAGGGGCAATTCACCCCTCCACTTT. This codes for CASSQGRGNSPLHF.